This entry lists 23 T cell receptor beta chains sequenced from one sample in a study of cytomegalovirus exposure and HLA in healthy donors. Primers for the PCR totalled 60 Vbeta and 13 Jbeta. TCRdb's copy holds only in-frame clones and misses some; the assay was immunoSEQ multiplex PCR. Of about 80,000 clones listed, 80% are singletons. Sequenced material: PBMCs. The receptor set was obtained from a woman between 50 and 59 years old in good health and CMV-seropositive.

The chain joins TRBV6-1 to TRBJ2-5; no reliable D call. Gene TRBJ2-7 matches the end of the DNA better, so the J call may be wrong. The CDR3 is made up of 15 amino acids. Germline loops: CDR1 MNHNS, CDR2 SASEGT. CDR3 in amino acids: CASSGRSTLSYEQYF. As DNA, the CDR3 is TGTGCCAGCAGTGGCCGATCCACCCTCTCCTACGAGCAGTACTTC.

The genes are TRBV28 and TRBJ1-1; D not certain. The V gene lost 3 bases and the J gene lost 2 bases, with 10 bases spanning the gap. Germline CDR1 and CDR2: MDHEN and SYDVKM. CDR3 size: 14 residues. The CDR3 spells CASSLETANTEAFF. CDR3 sequence (DNA): TGTGCCAGCAGTTTGGAGACGGCCAACACTGAAGCTTTCTTT.

A note on this clone: The junction does not match germline at one end; this may be a read error. The rearrangement uses TRBV5-8 and TRBJ2-5; 8 bases map to TRBD2. Per the germline V gene, CDR1 is SGHTS and CDR2 is YDEGEE. The CDR3 spans 14 residues. The CDR3 bases are TGTGCCAGCAAGGTAGCGGGGTACCAGGAGACCCAGTACTTC. Protein: CASKVAGYQETQYF.

The genes are TRBV28 and TRBJ1-1; perhaps TRBD1 as D (5 bases). Germline V gives CDR1 MDHEN, CDR2 SYDVKM. The CDR3 consists of 14 residues. Between the trimmed V and J ends, which lost 4 bases and 11 bases, there was a span of 20 bases. The CDR3 sequence: CASSSPGGRWVAFF. Here the CDR3 DNA reads TGTGCCAGCAGTTCTCCCGGGGGTCGCTGGGTGGCTTTCTTT.

The genes are TRBV10-1 and TRBJ2-7; perhaps TRBD2 as D (6 bases). This CDR3 region has 15 residues. Germline V lookup: CDR1 WNHNN, CDR2 SYGVQD (reference sequence). V was cut by 7 bases and J by 0 bases, with 16 bases left in between. CDR3 DNA: TGCGCCAGCATCATATTGGAGACTAGCTCCTACGAGCAGTACGTC. Amino acid sequence: CASIILETSSYEQYV.

The chain links TRBV25-1 to TRBJ1-5; 9 bases match TRBD1. The V gene end was trimmed by 4 bases and the J gene end by 1 base; junction bases not matched to a gene: 2. Looked up from germline, CDR1 is MGHDK and CDR2 is SYGVNS. CDR3 length equals 15 residues. CDR3 region: CASSGGQGSNQPQHF. Written as DNA, the CDR3 is TGTGCCAGCAGTGGAGGACAGGGGAGCAATCAGCCCCAGCATTTT. The full variable domain, completed using reference TRBV25-1 and TRBJ1-5, is EADIYQTPRYLVIGTGKKITLECSQTMGHDKMYWYQQDPGMELHLIHYSYGVNSTEKGDLSSESTVSRIRTEHFPLTLESARPSHTSQYLCASSGGQGSNQPQHFGDGTRLSIL.

This clone was counted between two and nine times. J is TRBJ2-2 and V is TRBV7-8; D call uncertain. CDR1 is SGHVS and CDR2 is FQNEAQ in the germline V gene. Trimming shortened V by 1 base and J by 5 bases, and 5 bases separated the two germline ends. CDR3 length: 13 residues. This CDR3 is CASSLDSTGELFF. CDR3 sequence (DNA): TGTGCCAGCAGCTTAGATTCGACCGGGGAGCTGTTTTTT.

The chain combines TRBV7-9 with TRBJ2-1; 10 bases fit TRBD2. CDR1 and CDR2 from the germline V gene are SEHNR and FQNEAQ (reference sequence). The V gene end was trimmed by 3 bases and the J gene end by 8 bases; junction bases not matched to a gene: 4. The CDR3 consists of 14 residues. The CDR3 coding sequence is TGTGCCAGCAGCTTTTTAGCGGGAGGTGATGAGCAGTTCTTC. Translated, it gives CASSFLAGGDEQFF.

This clone has only a few counts. V and J are TRBV2 and TRBJ1-2; no clear D. There are 13 residues in the CDR3. V lost 5 bases, J lost 6 bases, and 13 bases lay in between. Germline CDR1 and CDR2: SNHLY and FYNNEI. Here the CDR3 reads CASSPGLIDGYTF. The CDR3 DNA follows: TGTGCCAGCAGTCCGGGTTTAATCGATGGCTACACCTTC.

This chain links TRBV5-1 with TRBJ2-1; 9 bases agree with TRBD2. This CDR3 contains 19 residues. Germline V CDR1 and CDR2: SGHRS, YFSETQ. The ends lost 0 bases at V and 7 bases at J; junction bases unmatched: 17. CDR3 sequence (DNA): TGCGCCAGCAGCTTGGCAGTCTTGGCTAGCGGGATGGGAGCTAATGAGCAGTTCTTC. It is translated as CASSLAVLASGMGANEQFF.

The chain employs TRBV5-4 and TRBJ2-3, with unresolved D. This CDR3 region has 13 residues. V lost 2 bases and J lost 0, with 4 bases in between. The germline V gene has CDR1 SGHNT and CDR2 YYREEE (reference sequence). CDR3 loop: CASSFRSTDTQYF. In nucleotides, the CDR3 is TGTGCCAGCAGCTTCCGGAGCACAGATACGCAGTATTTT.

The chain combines TRBV7-3 with TRBJ2-3; TRBD2 matches 9 bases. The V segment lost 3 bases and the J segment 1 base; nucleotides outside the gene matches: 11. The V gene's germline CDR1 is SGHTA and CDR2 FQGTGA. The CDR3 runs to 18 residues. The CDR3 DNA follows: TGTGCCAGCAGCTTTTGGCGATTAGCGGGAGCCGGCACAGATACGCAGTATTTT. It yields the protein CASSFWRLAGAGTDTQYF.

The chain carries TRBV2 and TRBJ1-4; TRBD1 is a possible D gene (5 bases). Germline V gene lookup returns CDR1 SNHLY and CDR2 FYNNEI. V gave up 2 bases and J gave up 8 bases, with 12 bases separating them. The CDR3 runs to 14 residues. CDR3 coding DNA: TGTGCCAGCAGTGAAAGTCCGCGGGGGGAAAAACTGTTTTTT. Encoded protein: CASSESPRGEKLFF.

The rearrangement joins TRBV6-6 to TRBJ2-5, with D possibly TRBD2 on 5 matching bases. The germline V gene has CDR1 MNHNY and CDR2 SVGAGI (reference sequence). Trimming stripped 0 bases from V and 4 bases from J, with 12 bases between. The CDR3 spans 15 residues. The CDR3 here is CASSYSSPRGETQYF. In DNA form, the CDR3 reads TGTGCCAGCAGTTACTCGAGTCCCCGGGGAGAGACCCAGTACTTC.

The V and J genes are TRBV5-8 and TRBJ2-7, with TRBD2 as a possible D gene (7 bases). Germline V gene lookup returns CDR1 SGHTS and CDR2 YDEGEE. This CDR3 is 15 amino acids long. V was trimmed by 5 bases and J by 4 bases, leaving 19 bases between them. CDR3: CASSRGGLPSYEQYV. The CDR3 DNA is TGTGCCAGCAGTAGGGGGGGGCTCCCCTCATACGAGCAGTACGTC.

The chain employs TRBV5-4 and TRBJ2-7; no clear D gene. CDR1 and CDR2 (germline): SGHNT, YYREEE (reference sequence). This CDR3 spans 15 amino acids. V lost 1 base to trimming and J lost 7 bases, with 18 bases between them. The CDR3 DNA reads as TGTGCCAGCAGCTTGTCGTCAGGCCCCTCCCGTGAGCAGTACGTC. Translation gives CASSLSSGPSREQYV.

The sample holds a few counts of this clone. The chain couples TRBV19 to TRBJ1-1; TRBD1 might be the D (5 bases). The V end was cut by 4 bases, the J end by 11 bases, with 17 bases between. Germline CDR1 is LNHDA and CDR2 is SQIVND (reference sequence). The CDR3 totals 13 residues. CDR3 residues: CASSTPGRGVAFF. The CDR3 DNA follows: TGTGCCAGTAGTACTCCCGGACGGGGGGTCGCTTTCTTT.

This clone was counted a few times. The chain uses TRBV6-5 and TRBJ2-5; 9 bases match TRBD2. The J segment lost 12 bases and the V segment lost 4 bases, leaving 18 bases of the junction unmatched. Looked up from germline, CDR1 is MNHEY and CDR2 is SVGAGI. CDR3 length: 16 residues. CDR3 in amino acids: CASSSPSGATRGREYF. The CDR3 coding sequence is TGTGCCAGCAGTTCCCCTAGCGGGGCCACGCGGGGACGTGAGTACTTC.

The chain joins TRBV30 to TRBJ2-4; 11 nucleotides agree with TRBD1. Unmatched junction bases numbered 9, after V lost 1 base and J lost 7 bases. The germline gives CDR1 GTSNPN, CDR2 SVGIG (reference sequence). The CDR3 length is 16 residues. CDR3 in DNA: TGTGCCTGGAGTGGACGGGACAGGGGGACTATTAACATTCAGTACTTC. Amino acids: CAWSGRDRGTINIQYF.

This chain uses TRBV29-1 with TRBJ2-3, with D uncertain. The germline CDR1 and CDR2 sequences are SQVTM and ANQGSEA. The CDR3 totals 14 residues. Deletions cut 0 bases from V and 3 bases from J, with 10 bases between. CDR3 nucleotide sequence: TGCAGCGTTGAAGATCCACAGAGAACAGATACGCAGTATTTT. This encodes CSVEDPQRTDTQYF.

The V gene is TRBV9, the J gene TRBJ2-5, with a possible D match to TRBD1 (6 bases). The J call is uncertain, as TRBJ2-7 better fits the DNA end. From germline, CDR1 is SGDLS and CDR2 YYNGEE. The CDR3 has 16 amino acids. The CDR3 DNA reads TGTGCCAGCAGCGTTGATGCCGGGACACCCCACTACGAGCAGTACTTC. The encoded protein is CASSVDAGTPHYEQYF.

J is TRBJ1-2 and V is TRBV4-1; possibly TRBD1 for D (5 bases). Germline assignment: CDR1 MGHRA and CDR2 YSYEKL. V was shortened by 1 base and J by 6 bases, with 18 bases between the two germline ends. This CDR3 is 16 amino acids long. The chain's CDR3 is CASSQARGTQLDGYTF. CDR3 nucleotide sequence: TGCGCCAGCAGCCAAGCCCGCGGGACTCAGCTGGATGGCTACACCTTC.

This chain links TRBV7-3 with TRBJ2-5; D is possibly TRBD2 (5 bases). V lost 1 base and J lost 4, with 10 bases in between. The germline V gene has CDR1 SGHTA and CDR2 FQGTGA. This CDR3 has 14 amino acids. The CDR3 DNA reads TGTGCCAGCAGCTTAAGCGGGTCTCGAGAGACCCAGTACTTC. Translation: CASSLSGSRETQYF.